Presented here are 29 T cell receptor beta chains from one specimen sequenced in a study of T cells after yellow fever vaccination. Via MiXCR, TCRdb re-called the 5' RACE reads, giving one row per CDR3 protein. Of roughly 240,000 distinct CDR3 sequences listed, 6% to 8% are singletons. The starting material was CD4+ T cells sorted from PBMCs, obtained on the day of the yellow fever booster vaccination. These receptors all come from a man aged 30-40 years who received the YFV17D yellow fever vaccine.

The J gene is TRBJ1-1, the V gene TRBV12-3 or TRBV12-4; 8 bases are a match to TRBD1. The V and J ends lost 5 bases and 11 bases, in that order; junction bases with no gene match: 13. The CDR3 is 14 amino acids. The CDR3 DNA follows: TGTGCCAGCAGTAGAAAATCCGGGACAGGAAGTGCTTTCTTT. This translates into CASSRKSGTGSAFF.

Here the CDR3 reads CASTGTPSYEQYF. In DNA, the CDR3 is TGTGCCAGCACCGGGACACCGTCCTACGAGCAGTACTTC. The chain carries TRBV6-2 or TRBV6-3 and TRBJ2-7; D perhaps matches TRBD1 (6 bases). Germline CDR1 MNHEY, CDR2 SVGEGT. This CDR3 has 13 amino acids. With 7 bases removed from V and 1 base from J, the gap between germline ends came to 11 bases.

In its sample, this clonotype was seen a few times. The chain is built from TRBV19 and TRBJ2-3; 11 nucleotides line up with TRBD1. CDR3 length equals 16 residues. Germline values: CDR1 LNHDA, CDR2 SQIVND (reference sequence). After removal of 5 bases from V and 5 bases from J, the junction contained 9 bases not matched to a gene. The CDR3 spells CASSLTRTGGKDTQYF. DNA for the CDR3: TGTGCCAGTAGTCTCACCCGGACAGGGGGCAAAGATACGCAGTATTTT.

V is TRBV6-1 and J is TRBJ2-1; 9 bases map to TRBD2. CDR3 length: 15 amino acids. Germline trimming cut 4 bases from V and 6 bases from J; bases unmatched to any gene: 7. The germline gives CDR1 MNHNS, CDR2 SASEGT. CDR3 coding DNA: TGTGCCAGCAGTGTCCATAGCGGGAGAGGCAATGAGCAGTTCTTC. Encoded protein: CASSVHSGRGNEQFF.

This chain connects TRBV20-1 to TRBJ2-3; TRBD1 matches 10 bases. This CDR3 is 18 amino acids long. Germline V gives CDR1 DFQATT, CDR2 SNEGSKA (reference sequence). J was trimmed by 6 bases and V by 6 bases; bases with no gene match: 21. The CDR3 spells CSAVPGQGLAGVLDTQYF. CDR3 coding DNA: TGCAGTGCCGTCCCGGGACAGGGGCTCGCGGGGGTTTTGGATACGCAGTATTTT.

This clonotype was seen repeatedly, ten times or more. The chain is built from TRBV27 and TRBJ2-2; TRBD1 aligns across 7 bases. The CDR3 spans 15 residues. V shed 4 bases and J 6 bases; nucleotides not matched to a gene: 8. Germline-derived CDR1 and CDR2 are MNHEY and SMNVEV (reference sequence). The CDR3 DNA is TGTGCCAGCAGTTCAGGGACAGTGGTCCCCGGGGAGCTGTTTTTT. It yields the protein CASSSGTVVPGELFF.

At least ten counts were recorded for this clonotype. The chain employs TRBV5-1 and TRBJ2-2; D is unclear. CDR1 and CDR2 from the germline V gene are SGHRS and YFSETQ. V dropped 0 bases and J dropped 6 bases, with 9 bases sitting between them. This CDR3 has 14 residues. This CDR3 reads CASSLALGPGELFF. For the CDR3, the DNA is TGCGCCAGCAGCTTGGCGCTGGGCCCCGGGGAGCTGTTTTTT.

At least ten counts were recorded for this clonotype. The CDR3 nucleotides read TGTGCCAGCAGCGACGTCGCCGAGAACACTGAAGCTTTCTTT. Its translation: CASSDVAENTEAFF. The V gene is TRBV21-1, the J gene TRBJ1-1. TRBV21-1 is listed as a pseudogene. This CDR3 comprises 14 residues.

The chain carries TRBV3-1 and TRBJ2-1; D is perhaps TRBD2 (5 bases). The CDR3 totals 15 residues. Trimming took off 2 bases at V and 1 base at J, with 9 bases between the two ends. CDR1 is LGHDT, CDR2 YNNKEL, per germline (reference sequence). The DNA of the CDR3 is TGTGCCAGCAGCCAAAAGCGGAGATCCTACAATGAGCAGTTCTTC. Encoded protein: CASSQKRRSYNEQFF.

This rearrangement joins TRBV5-1 to TRBJ2-2; the D call may be TRBD1 or TRBD2 (6 bases each). Between the trimmed V and J ends, which lost 2 bases and 5 bases, there was a span of 13 bases. The CDR3 sequence is 15 residues long. The V gene's germline CDR1 is SGHRS and CDR2 YFSETQ. CDR3 amino acids: CASSFAGGTTGELFF. For the CDR3, the DNA is TGCGCCAGCAGCTTCGCGGGCGGGACAACCGGGGAGCTGTTTTTT.

The V and J genes are TRBV27 and TRBJ1-5; possible D gene TRBD1, 5 bases. CDR1 and CDR2 from the germline V gene are MNHEY and SMNVEV (reference sequence). Trimming took off 3 bases at V and 5 bases at J, with 14 bases between the two ends. The CDR3 loop spans 15 amino acids. The CDR3 is CASSFGTAADQPQHF. The CDR3 bases are TGTGCCAGCAGTTTTGGGACGGCGGCGGATCAGCCCCAGCATTTT.

This clonotype has more than one count but fewer than ten. A read error may produce the germline difference seen at one junction end. V gene TRBV24-1 combines with J gene TRBJ2-2; TRBD1 matches 11 bases. From germline, CDR1 is KGHDR and CDR2 SFDVKD. The CDR3 covers 16 residues. The CDR3 DNA sequence: TGTGCCACCAGGGATTCCGGGACAGGGGGCACCGGGGAGCTGTTTTTT. Protein product: CATRDSGTGGTGELFF.

This clonotype was counted only a few times. V gene TRBV20-1 combines with J gene TRBJ2-5; 10 bases match TRBD2. This CDR3 is built from 14 residues. Germline values: CDR1 DFQATT, CDR2 SNEGSKA (reference sequence). V gave up 5 bases and J gave up 5 bases; unmatched junction bases: 8. Here the CDR3 DNA reads TGCAGTGCTTACAGCGGGAGGGCTGGGGAGACCCAGTACTTC. Protein product: CSAYSGRAGETQYF.

This clonotype came up many times. A read error may produce the germline difference seen at one junction end. The rearrangement uses TRBV5-1 and TRBJ2-5; D not certain. Germline V gene data show CDR1 as SGHRS and CDR2 as YFSETQ. The CDR3 runs 12 residues. The CDR3 DNA reads TGTGCCAGCAGTTTAGGTGCAGAGACCCAGTACTTC. This translates into CASSLGAETQYF.

This clonotype occurred a few times. This chain links TRBV10-3 with TRBJ2-6; no firm D call. This CDR3 is 14 amino acids long. V dropped 6 bases and J dropped 0 bases, with 6 bases sitting between them. Germline V lookup: CDR1 ENHRY, CDR2 SYGVKD. The CDR3 DNA sequence: TGTGCCATCAGACGAGCCTCTGGGGCCAACGTCCTGACTTTC. It encodes CAIRRASGANVLTF.

This clonotype has just a few counts. The chain recombines TRBV20-1 with TRBJ2-3; unclear D gene. V was shortened by 2 bases and J by 2 bases, with 17 bases between the two germline ends. The germline gives CDR1 DFQATT, CDR2 SNEGSKA (reference sequence). The CDR3 runs 16 residues. DNA of the CDR3: TGCAGTGCTAGACCCCCGGCCCGGGTGTTCACAGATACGCAGTATTTT. Protein: CSARPPARVFTDTQYF.

The V call is TRBV10-2, the J call TRBJ2-1; 15 positions match TRBD2. Losses at the gene ends were 7 bases for V and 7 bases for J; bases not matched to a gene: 11. Germline V gene lookup returns CDR1 WSHSY and CDR2 SAAADI. The CDR3 length is 17 residues. The CDR3 loop reads CASNPTGTSGRTNEQFF. CDR3 bases: TGCGCCAGCAACCCCACCGGGACTAGCGGGAGGACAAATGAGCAGTTCTTC.

The sample holds many counts of this clonotype. This chain uses TRBV12-3 or TRBV12-4 with TRBJ2-7; unclear D gene. V was cut by 10 bases and J by 2 bases, with 12 bases left in between. The CDR3 consists of 12 residues. In DNA, the CDR3 is TGTGCCACCTCCCCCATCACCTACGAGCAGTACTTC. Its translation: CATSPITYEQYF.

This clonotype was observed at least ten times. The chain links TRBV11-2 to TRBJ1-5, with 9 nucleotides matching TRBD1. CDR1 is SGHAT and CDR2 is FQNNGV in the germline V gene. The CDR3 has 16 amino acids. The ends lost 5 bases at V and 5 bases at J; junction bases unmatched: 10. The CDR3 loop reads CASSPSGDRVDQPQHF. The CDR3 region has the DNA TGTGCCAGCAGCCCCTCGGGGGACAGGGTCGATCAGCCCCAGCATTTT.

This clonotype was counted between two and nine times. This chain links TRBV5-5 with TRBJ1-2, with D unresolved. The germline CDR1 and CDR2 sequences are SGHKS and YYEKEE (reference sequence). CDR3 size: 15 residues. Between the trimmed V and J ends, which lost 0 bases and 4 bases, there was a span of 13 bases. CDR3 sequence reads: CASSLAGLGGYGYTF. The DNA of the CDR3 is TGTGCCAGCAGCTTGGCCGGACTTGGAGGCTATGGCTACACCTTC. The whole variable domain, remainder taken from reference TRBV5-5 and TRBJ1-2, is DAGVTQSPTHLIKTRGQQVTLRCSPISGHKSVSWYQQVLGQGPQFIFQYYEKEERGRGNFPDRFSARQFPNYSSELNVNALLLGDSALYLCASSLAGLGGYGYTFGSGTRLTVV.

The chain combines TRBV12-2 with TRBJ2-7; TRBD2 was called by the table and not checked on the DNA. TRBV12-2 constitutes a pseudogene. CDR3 size: 16 residues. This CDR3 reads CASRPLLADLHHEQYF. The CDR3 nucleotides are TGTGCAAGTCGCCCCCTCCTGGCGGACCTCCACCACGAGCAGTACTTC.

This clonotype appeared a few times. In nucleotides, the CDR3 is TGTGCCAGCAGCTTAGCGTTTCCCTATGGCTACACCTTC. The encoded protein is CASSLAFPYGYTF. The chain has TRBV7-2 and TRBJ1-2; D call uncertain. Germline V CDR1 and CDR2: SGHTA, FQGNSA. Between the trimmed V and J ends, which lost 0 bases and 4 bases, there was a span of 6 bases. This CDR3 is built from 13 residues.

The sample holds a few counts of this clonotype. The chain links TRBV5-4 to TRBJ2-7; TRBD1 is a possible D gene (5 bases). CDR1 SGHNT and CDR2 YYREEE come from the germline V gene (reference sequence). The CDR3 runs 14 residues. The ends were cut back, 6 bases at V and 2 bases at J, with 15 bases in the middle. The CDR3 sequence: CASNPGHLPYEQYF. CDR3 in DNA: TGTGCCAGCAACCCCGGACACCTACCCTACGAGCAGTACTTC.

This clonotype was seen ten or more times. The rearrangement joins TRBV6-5 to TRBJ2-1; D is perhaps TRBD2 (6 bases). V dropped 0 bases and J dropped 4 bases, with 7 bases sitting between them. The CDR3 spans 14 residues. In germline, CDR1 is MNHEY, CDR2 SVGAGI. CDR3 coding DNA: TGTGCCAGCAGTTACTCGGGGGGATACAATGAGCAGTTCTTC. Its translation: CASSYSGGYNEQFF.

This clonotype has ten or more counts. The chain combines TRBV5-1 with TRBJ2-7, with 8 bases identical to TRBD2. The ends lost 4 bases at V and 1 base at J; junction bases unmatched: 4. Germline-derived CDR1 and CDR2 are SGHRS and YFSETQ. This CDR3 is 14 amino acids long. CDR3 protein: CASSPERGSYEQYF. The CDR3 DNA reads TGCGCCAGCAGCCCCGAGCGGGGGTCCTACGAGCAGTACTTC.

This clonotype was counted between two and nine times. This chain uses TRBV12-3 or TRBV12-4 with TRBJ1-1; possibly TRBD1 for D (5 bases). CDR3 length equals 13 residues. V was cut by 4 bases and J by 8 bases, with 14 bases left in between. Here the CDR3 reads CASSSGRTGEAFF. The CDR3 nucleotides read TGTGCCAGCAGTTCGGGACGAACGGGCGAAGCTTTCTTT.

The gene calls are TRBV5-1 and TRBJ1-2; 10 bases are a match to TRBD1. The V and J ends lost 4 bases and 7 bases, in that order; junction bases with no gene match: 7. This CDR3 has 14 residues. Per the germline V gene, CDR1 is SGHRS and CDR2 is YFSETQ. The CDR3 is CASSAGDRGLGYTF. The DNA for the CDR3 is TGCGCCAGCAGCGCGGGGGACAGGGGTCTTGGCTACACCTTC.

This clonotype has a count of ten or more. This chain uses TRBV7-2 with TRBJ2-7, with D possibly being TRBD2 (6 bases). CDR1 SGHTA and CDR2 FQGNSA come from the germline V gene. The V end was cut by 4 bases, the J end by 2 bases, with 15 bases between. This CDR3 contains 15 residues. Written as DNA, the CDR3 is TGTGCCAGCAGCTCCCAGCGGGCCTTGACCTACGAGCAGTACTTC. Protein sequence: CASSSQRALTYEQYF.

This chain links TRBV14 with TRBJ2-7, with D possibly matching TRBD1 (5 bases). Trimming pared 8 bases from V and 2 bases from J, leaving 19 bases between. The CDR3 runs to 15 residues. In germline, CDR1 is SGHDN, CDR2 FVKESK. The CDR3 DNA follows: TGTGCCAGCCGCCCCCTCACAGGAAGCCCCTACGAGCAGTACTTC. Amino acids: CASRPLTGSPYEQYF. The variable domain in full, completed from reference TRBV14 and TRBJ2-7, reads EAGVTQFPSHSVIEKGQTVTLRCDPISGHDNLYWYRRVMGKEIKFLLHFVKESKQDESGMPNNRFLAERTGGTYSTLKVQPAELEDSGVYFCASRPLTGSPYEQYFGPGTRLTVT.